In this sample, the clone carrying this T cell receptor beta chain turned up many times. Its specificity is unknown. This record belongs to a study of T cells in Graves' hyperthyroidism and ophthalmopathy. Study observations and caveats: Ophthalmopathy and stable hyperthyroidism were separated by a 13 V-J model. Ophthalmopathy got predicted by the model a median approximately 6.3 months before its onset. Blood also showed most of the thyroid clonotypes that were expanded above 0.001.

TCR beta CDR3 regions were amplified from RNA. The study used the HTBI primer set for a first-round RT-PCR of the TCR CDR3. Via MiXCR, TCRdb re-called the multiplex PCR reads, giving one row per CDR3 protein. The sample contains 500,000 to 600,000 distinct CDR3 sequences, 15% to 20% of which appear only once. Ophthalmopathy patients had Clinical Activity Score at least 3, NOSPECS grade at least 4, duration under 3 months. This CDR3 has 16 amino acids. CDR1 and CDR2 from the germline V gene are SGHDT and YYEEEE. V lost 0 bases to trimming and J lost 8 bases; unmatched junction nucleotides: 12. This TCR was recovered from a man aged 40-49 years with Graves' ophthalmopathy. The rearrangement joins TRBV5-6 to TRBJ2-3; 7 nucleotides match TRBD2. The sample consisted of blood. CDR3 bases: TGTGCCAGCAGCTTGGACTCGGCGGGAGTATCTCGTACGCAGTATTTT. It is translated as CASSLDSAGVSRTQYF.